The subject of this entry is one TCR beta chain. Its specificity is unknown. CDR1 is MGHDK and CDR2 is SYGVNS in the germline V gene. V was shortened by 6 bases and J by 4 bases, with 10 bases between the two germline ends. This CDR3 spans 14 amino acids. Template switching supplied a universal primer site; unique molecular identifiers were carried on the cDNA. TCRdb used MiXCR to reprocess the 5' RACE reads, holding one entry per CDR3 protein. This table holds roughly 720,000 distinct CDR3 sequences, 18% found once. This specimen belongs to a study of identical twins. Study conclusions and caveats: Memory repertoires lacked the insertion deficit that abundant cord blood beta clonotypes showed. Monozygotic twins shared more out-of-frame TCR alpha than recombination models predicted.

These data were likewise used in another study, on T cells expressing NK-cell markers.

Sequencing input: PBMCs. The TCR sequence derives from a woman aged 18-35 years in good health. The chain uses TRBV25-1 and TRBJ2-6; D gene uncertain. This chain's CDR3 is CASRWAMGANVLTF. The CDR3 bases are TGTGCCAGCAGGTGGGCAATGGGGGCCAACGTCCTGACTTTC. The whole variable domain, remainder taken from reference TRBV25-1 and TRBJ2-6, is EADIYQTPRYLVIGTGKKITLECSQTMGHDKMYWYQQDPGMELHLIHYSYGVNSTEKGDLSSESTVSRIRTEHFPLTLESARPSHTSQYLCASRWAMGANVLTFGAGSRLTVL.